This T cell receptor beta chain was identified in a study of blood T cell repertoires in COVID-19. Study background: There were acute and convalescent COVID-19 samples, and they came from the United States, Italy and Spain. In each case, the material was cDNA or gDNA derived from T cells, B-cell-depleted T cells, or PBMCs.

Profiling relied on immunoSEQ multiplex PCR, and the TCRdb table lists in-frame clones only, not all of them. The data contain 160,000 or so clones, about 80% of them singletons. The CDR3 spans 15 residues. The gene calls are TRBV21-1 and TRBJ2-7; TRBD1 is the table's D call and was not checked against the DNA. TRBV21-1 is marked as a pseudogene. This TCR was sampled from a human donor in a cohort sampled during active COVID-19. Source material: peripheral blood. The CDR3 sequence is CASSTGDGQGYEQYF. In DNA, the CDR3 is TGTGCCAGCAGCACCGGTGATGGACAGGGCTACGAGCAGTACTTC.